The following is a T cell receptor (beta chain) sequence with its context. CDR1 and CDR2 from the germline V gene are SGHDT and YYEEEE. The CDR3 spans 15 residues. With V trimmed by 2 bases and J by 4 bases, 3 bases remained unmatched. The entry originates in a study of blood T cell repertoires in COVID-19. Under the authors' procedure: The assay estimated nucleated cells by amplifying reference gene primers. Method: immunoSEQ multiplex PCR; TCRdb's copy keeps in-frame clones and lacks some. The DNA was the basis for D and trimming; V, J and clone size are from that table. The data contain about 150,000 clones, approximately 87% of them singletons.

The TCR originated in an older man with acute or convalescent COVID-19. The specimen sequenced was peripheral blood. The chain joins TRBV5-6 to TRBJ1-3; TRBD1 matches 10 bases. CDR3: CASSLGDRGGNTIYF. The CDR3 bases are TGTGCCAGCAGCTTAGGGGACAGGGGAGGAAACACCATATATTTT.